This T cell receptor beta chain is drawn from a study of cytomegalovirus exposure and HLA in healthy donors. Study-wide background: The 100 to 150 validation repertoires and the approximately 630 first-cohort repertoires shared a platform, a later analysis reported.

Assay: immunoSEQ multiplex PCR; the TCRdb copy retains only in-frame clones and omits some. There are over 200,000 clones in the sample; 70% to 90% occur only once, and about 2.7% lies in the top ten. Worth noting for this clone: Additional DNA sequences in this sample encode the identical CDR3.

Material for sequencing was PBMCs. The TCR originated in a woman in her late teens or twenties in good health and CMV-seronegative.

CDR3 protein: CASSYSPSGSTDTQYF. The CDR3 coding sequence is TGTGCCAGCAGTTATTCCCCTAGCGGGAGCACAGATACGCAGTATTTT. The V call is TRBV6-5, the J call TRBJ2-3, with 8 bases aligning to TRBD2. V dropped 3 bases and J dropped 0; count of bases not matched to a gene: 5. This CDR3 has 16 amino acids. Germline loops: CDR1 MNHEY, CDR2 SVGAGI.